The 2 T cell receptor beta chains below come from one sample, sequenced in a study of human T cells and chemical hapten exposure. Regarding time point: patch test 1, 2 weeks after DPC sensitization. The treatment: therapeutic diphenylcyclopropenone sensitization with weekly scalp DPC. TCRdb re-called the RACE reads with MiXCR, one entry per CDR3 protein. The sample holds 75,000 to 95,000 distinct CDR3 sequences, 10% to 15% seen once. Sequences were derived from whole blood, sampled in connection with sensitization to the hapten diphenylcyclopropenone (DPC). The receptor source for this set is a woman aged 60-70 years with alopecia areata. Some clones in this sample may be carry-over from other donors' samples.

In this sample, this clonotype turned up many times. The chain has TRBV10-1 and TRBJ2-7; D possibly matches TRBD1 or TRBD2 (5 bases each). The ends were cut back, 0 bases at V and 12 bases at J, with 12 bases in the middle. Looked up from germline, CDR1 is WNHNN and CDR2 is SYGVQD (reference sequence). This CDR3 has 12 residues. In DNA, the CDR3 is TGCGCCAGCAGTGAGTCGCCAGGGACGCTGTACTTC. This sequence encodes CASSESPGTLYF.

This clonotype was recorded at least ten times. The chain joins TRBV7-9 to TRBJ2-7; 9 bases are a match to TRBD1. This CDR3 spans 13 amino acids. Germline CDR1 and CDR2: SEHNR and FQNEAQ (reference sequence). The J segment lost 3 bases and the V segment lost 4 bases, leaving 1 base of the junction unmatched. The CDR3 DNA sequence: TGTGCCAGCAGCTGGGACAGGGTCTACGAGCAGTACTTC. The encoded protein is CASSWDRVYEQYF.